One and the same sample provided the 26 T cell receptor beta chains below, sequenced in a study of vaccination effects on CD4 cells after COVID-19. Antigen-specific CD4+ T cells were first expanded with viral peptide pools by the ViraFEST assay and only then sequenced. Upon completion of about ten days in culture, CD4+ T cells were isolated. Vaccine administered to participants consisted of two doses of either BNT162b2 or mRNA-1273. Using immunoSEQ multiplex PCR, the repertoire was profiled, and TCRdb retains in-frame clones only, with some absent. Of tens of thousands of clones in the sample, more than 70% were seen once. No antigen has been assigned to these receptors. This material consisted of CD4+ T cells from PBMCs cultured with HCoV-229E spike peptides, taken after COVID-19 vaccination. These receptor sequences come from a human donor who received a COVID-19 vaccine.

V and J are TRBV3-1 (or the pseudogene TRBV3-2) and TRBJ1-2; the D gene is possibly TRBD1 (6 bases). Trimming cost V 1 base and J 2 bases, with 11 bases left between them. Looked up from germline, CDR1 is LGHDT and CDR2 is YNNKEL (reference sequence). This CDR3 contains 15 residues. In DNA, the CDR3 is TGTGCCAGCAGCCAAGGGTGGCAGGGGAACTATGGCTACACCTTC. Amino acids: CASSQGWQGNYGYTF.

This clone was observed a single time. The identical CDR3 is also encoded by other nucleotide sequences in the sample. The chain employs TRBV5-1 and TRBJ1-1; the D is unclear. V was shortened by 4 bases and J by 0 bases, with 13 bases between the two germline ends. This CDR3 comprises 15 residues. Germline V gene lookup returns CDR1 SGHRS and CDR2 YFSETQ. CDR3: CASSLGPTMNTEAFF. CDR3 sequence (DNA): TGCGCCAGCAGCCTAGGACCGACTATGAACACTGAAGCTTTCTTT.

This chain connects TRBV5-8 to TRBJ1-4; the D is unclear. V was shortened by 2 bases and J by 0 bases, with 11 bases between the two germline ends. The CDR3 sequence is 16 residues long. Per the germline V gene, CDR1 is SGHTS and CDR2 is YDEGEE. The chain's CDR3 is CASSLGGSTTNEKLFF. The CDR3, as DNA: TGTGCCAGCAGCTTAGGCGGCAGCACAACTAATGAAAAACTGTTTTTT.

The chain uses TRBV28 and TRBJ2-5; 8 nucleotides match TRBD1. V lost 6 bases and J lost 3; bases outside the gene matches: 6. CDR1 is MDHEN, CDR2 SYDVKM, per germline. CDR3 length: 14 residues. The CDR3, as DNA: TGTGCCAGCAGCTTGGACAGGGACGAAGAGACCCAGTACTTC. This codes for CASSLDRDEETQYF. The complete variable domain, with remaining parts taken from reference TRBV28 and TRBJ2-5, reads DVKVTQSSRYLVKRTGEKVFLECVQDMDHENMFWYRQDPGLGLRLIYFSYDVKMKEKGDIPEGYSVSREKKERFSLILESASTNQTSMYLCASSLDRDEETQYFGPGTRLLVL.

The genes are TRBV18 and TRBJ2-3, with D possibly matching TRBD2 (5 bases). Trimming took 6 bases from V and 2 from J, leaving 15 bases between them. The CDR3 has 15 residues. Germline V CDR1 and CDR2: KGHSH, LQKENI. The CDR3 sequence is CASSLIRGITDTQYF. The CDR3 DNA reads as TGTGCCAGCTCTCTGATTCGGGGAATCACAGATACGCAGTATTTT.

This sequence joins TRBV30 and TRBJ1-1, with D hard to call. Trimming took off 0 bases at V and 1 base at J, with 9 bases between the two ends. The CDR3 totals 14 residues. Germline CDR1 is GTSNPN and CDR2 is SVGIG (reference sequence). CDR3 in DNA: TGTGCCTGGAGTGTACTCAGTCCGAACACTGAAGCTTTCTTT. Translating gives CAWSVLSPNTEAFF. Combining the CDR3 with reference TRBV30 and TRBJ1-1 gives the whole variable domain SQTIHQWPATLVQPVGSPLSLECTVEGTSNPNLYWYRQAAGRGLQLLFYSVGIGQISSEVPQNLSASRPQDRQFILSSKKLLLSDSGFYLCAWSVLSPNTEAFFGQGTRLTVV.

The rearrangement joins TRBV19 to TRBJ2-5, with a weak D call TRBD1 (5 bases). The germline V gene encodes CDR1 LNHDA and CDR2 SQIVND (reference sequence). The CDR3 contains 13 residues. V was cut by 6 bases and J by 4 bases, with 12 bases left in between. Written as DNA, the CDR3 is TGTGCCAGTAGCAGCAGGGTCAGAGAGACCCAGTACTTC. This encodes CASSSRVRETQYF.

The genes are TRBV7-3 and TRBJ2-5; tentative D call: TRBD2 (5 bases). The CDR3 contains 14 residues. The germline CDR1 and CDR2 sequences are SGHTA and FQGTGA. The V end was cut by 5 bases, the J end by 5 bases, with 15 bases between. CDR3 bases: TGTGCCAGCAGCCCAGGCGTAGCGCATGAGACCCAGTACTTC. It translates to CASSPGVAHETQYF.

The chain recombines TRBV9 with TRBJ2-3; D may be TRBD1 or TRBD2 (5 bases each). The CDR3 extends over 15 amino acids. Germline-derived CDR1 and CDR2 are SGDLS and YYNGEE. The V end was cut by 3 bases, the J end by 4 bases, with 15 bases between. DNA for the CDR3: TGTGCCAGCAGCGCGGGGCAGGGCGAGTCAGATACGCAGTATTTT. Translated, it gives CASSAGQGESDTQYF.

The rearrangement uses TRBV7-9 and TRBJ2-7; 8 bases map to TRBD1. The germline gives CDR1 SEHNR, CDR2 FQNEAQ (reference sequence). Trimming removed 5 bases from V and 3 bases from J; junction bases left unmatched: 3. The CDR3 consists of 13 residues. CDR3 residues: CASSKGQGYEQYV. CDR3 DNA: TGTGCCAGCAGCAAAGGACAGGGCTACGAGCAGTACGTC.

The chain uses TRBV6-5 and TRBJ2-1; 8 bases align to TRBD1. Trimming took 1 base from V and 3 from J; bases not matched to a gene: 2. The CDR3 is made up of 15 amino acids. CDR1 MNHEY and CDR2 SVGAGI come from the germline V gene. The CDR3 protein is CASSYWGQDYNEQFF. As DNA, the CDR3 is TGTGCCAGCAGTTACTGGGGACAGGACTACAATGAGCAGTTCTTC.

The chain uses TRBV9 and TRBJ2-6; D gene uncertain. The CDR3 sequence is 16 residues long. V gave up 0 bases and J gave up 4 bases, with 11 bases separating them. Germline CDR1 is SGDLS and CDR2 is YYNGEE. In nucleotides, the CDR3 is TGTGCCAGCAGCGTAGTCGGTAACTCCGGGGCCAACGTCCTGACTTTC. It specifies CASSVVGNSGANVLTF.

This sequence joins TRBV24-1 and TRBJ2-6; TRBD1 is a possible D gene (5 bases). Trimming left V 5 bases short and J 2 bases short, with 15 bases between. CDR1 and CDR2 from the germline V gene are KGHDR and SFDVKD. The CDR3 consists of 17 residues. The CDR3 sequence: CATSAGAGAPGANVLTF. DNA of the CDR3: TGTGCCACCAGTGCTGGGGCCGGCGCTCCTGGGGCCAACGTCCTGACTTTC.

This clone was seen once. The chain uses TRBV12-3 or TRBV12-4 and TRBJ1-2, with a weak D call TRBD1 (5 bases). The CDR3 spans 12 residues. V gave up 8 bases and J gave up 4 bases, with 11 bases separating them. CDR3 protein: CASGWGGYGYTF. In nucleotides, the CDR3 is TGTGCCAGCGGATGGGGCGGCTATGGCTACACCTTC.

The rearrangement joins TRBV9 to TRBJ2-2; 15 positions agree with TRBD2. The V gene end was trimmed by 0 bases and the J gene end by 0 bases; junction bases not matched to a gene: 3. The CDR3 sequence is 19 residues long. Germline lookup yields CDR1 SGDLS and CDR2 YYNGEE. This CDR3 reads CASSVGGLAGGANTGELFF. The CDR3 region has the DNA TGTGCCAGCAGCGTAGGGGGACTAGCGGGGGGTGCGAACACCGGGGAGCTGTTTTTT.

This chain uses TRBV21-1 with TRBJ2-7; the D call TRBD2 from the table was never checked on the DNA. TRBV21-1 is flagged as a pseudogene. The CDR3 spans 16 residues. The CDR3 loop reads CASSRTGTAYTYEQYV. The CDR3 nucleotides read TGTGCCAGCAGCAGGACCGGGACTGCTTATACCTACGAGCAGTACGTC.

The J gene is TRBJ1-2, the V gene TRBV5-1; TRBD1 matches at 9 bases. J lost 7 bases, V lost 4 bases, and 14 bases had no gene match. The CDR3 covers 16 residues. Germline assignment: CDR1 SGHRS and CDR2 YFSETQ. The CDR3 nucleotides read TGCGCCAGCAGCCTTACCGGATCCGGGACAGGGATTGGCTACACCTTC. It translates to CASSLTGSGTGIGYTF.

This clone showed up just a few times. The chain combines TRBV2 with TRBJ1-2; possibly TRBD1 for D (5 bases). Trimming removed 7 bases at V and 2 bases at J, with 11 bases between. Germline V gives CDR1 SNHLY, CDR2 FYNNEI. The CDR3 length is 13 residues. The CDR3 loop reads CASNRGINYGYTF. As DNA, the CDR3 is TGTGCCAGCAATCGGGGGATCAACTATGGCTACACCTTC.

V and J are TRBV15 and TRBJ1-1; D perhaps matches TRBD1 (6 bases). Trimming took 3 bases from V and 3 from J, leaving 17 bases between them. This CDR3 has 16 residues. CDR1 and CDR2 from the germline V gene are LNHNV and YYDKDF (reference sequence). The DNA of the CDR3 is TGTGCCACCAGCAGCCTACTATGGGGGGGCGACACTGAAGCTTTCTTT. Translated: CATSSLLWGGDTEAFF.

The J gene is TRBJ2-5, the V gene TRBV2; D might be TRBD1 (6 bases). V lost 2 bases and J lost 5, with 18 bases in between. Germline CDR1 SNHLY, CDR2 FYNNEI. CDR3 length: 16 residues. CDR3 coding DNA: TGTGCCAGCAGTGAATGGGGGCTAGCCCAGGTTGAGACCCAGTACTTC. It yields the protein CASSEWGLAQVETQYF.

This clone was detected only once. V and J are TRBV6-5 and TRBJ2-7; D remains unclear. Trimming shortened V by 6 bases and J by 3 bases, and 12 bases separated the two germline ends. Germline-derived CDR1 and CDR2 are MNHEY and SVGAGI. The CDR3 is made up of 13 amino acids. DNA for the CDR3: TGTGCCAGCAGGAACCCTACATACTACGAGCAGTACGTC. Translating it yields CASRNPTYYEQYV.

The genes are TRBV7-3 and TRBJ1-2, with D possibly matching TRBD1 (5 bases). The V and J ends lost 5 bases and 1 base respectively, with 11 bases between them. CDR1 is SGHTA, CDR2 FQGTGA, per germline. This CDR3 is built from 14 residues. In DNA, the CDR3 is TGTGCCAGCAGCCCGGGACCGAATAACTATGGCTACACCTTC. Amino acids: CASSPGPNNYGYTF.

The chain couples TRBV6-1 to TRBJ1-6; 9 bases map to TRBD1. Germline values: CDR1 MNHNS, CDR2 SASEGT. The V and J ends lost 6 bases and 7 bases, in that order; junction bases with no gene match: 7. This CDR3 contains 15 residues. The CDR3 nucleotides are TGTGCCAGCAGCCTACAGGGGGCGAAAAATTCACCCCTCCACTTT. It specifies CASSLQGAKNSPLHF.

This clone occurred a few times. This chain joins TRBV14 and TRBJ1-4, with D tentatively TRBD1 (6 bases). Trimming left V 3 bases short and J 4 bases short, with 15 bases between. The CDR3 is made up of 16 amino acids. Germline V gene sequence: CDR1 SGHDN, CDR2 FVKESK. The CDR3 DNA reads TGTGCCAGCAGCCAGCTATTACAGGGAATTAATGAAAAACTGTTTTTT. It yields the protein CASSQLLQGINEKLFF.

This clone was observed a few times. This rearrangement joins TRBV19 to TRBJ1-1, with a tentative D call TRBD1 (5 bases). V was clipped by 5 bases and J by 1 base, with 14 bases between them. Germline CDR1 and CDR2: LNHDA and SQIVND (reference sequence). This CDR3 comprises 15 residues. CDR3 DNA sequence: TGTGCCAGTAGTGTAGTCCCCGGGGGGAACACTGAAGCTTTCTTT. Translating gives CASSVVPGGNTEAFF.

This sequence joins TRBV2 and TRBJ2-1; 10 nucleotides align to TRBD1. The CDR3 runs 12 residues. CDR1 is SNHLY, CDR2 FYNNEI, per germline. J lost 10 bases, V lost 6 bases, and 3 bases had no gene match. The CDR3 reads CASRGDRGEQFF. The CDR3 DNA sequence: TGTGCCAGCAGGGGGGACAGGGGAGAGCAGTTCTTC.